The 11 T cell receptor beta chains below come from one sample, sequenced in a study of blood T cell repertoires in COVID-19. TCRdb keeps only in-frame clones here, not all; method: immunoSEQ multiplex PCR. Of fewer than 200,000 clones listed, about 80% were seen once; the top ten hold 10% to 15%. Material for sequencing was PBMCs or T cells enriched from blood (not recorded which). The source is a man aged 45 to 65 who had recovered from COVID-19.

This sequence joins TRBV12-3 or TRBV12-4 and TRBJ1-5; D gene uncertain. The V end lost 6 bases, the J end lost 2 bases, and 5 bases lay between the germline ends. This CDR3 contains 12 residues. The CDR3 sequence: CASSVGNQPQHF. CDR3 coding DNA: TGTGCCAGCAGCGTAGGCAATCAGCCCCAGCATTTT.

The chain carries TRBV10-3 and TRBJ2-5, with 10 bases identical to TRBD2. The CDR3 loop spans 13 amino acids. Germline loops: CDR1 ENHRY, CDR2 SYGVKD. V lost 4 bases to trimming and J lost 7 bases; unmatched junction nucleotides: 3. CDR3: CAISAASGGTQYF. CDR3 bases: TGTGCCATCAGTGCGGCTAGCGGGGGGACCCAGTACTTC.

The J gene is TRBJ1-4, the V gene TRBV5-1; 9 bases match TRBD1. Germline assignment: CDR1 SGHRS and CDR2 YFSETQ. V lost 4 bases and J lost 5; bases outside the gene matches: 3. The CDR3 has 14 amino acids. CDR3: CASSIGTGNEKLFF. CDR3 DNA: TGCGCCAGCAGCATCGGGACAGGGAATGAAAAACTGTTTTTT.

This clone was found a few times. The genes are TRBV2 and TRBJ1-1; D is unresolved. Deletions cut 6 bases from V and 1 base from J, with 9 bases between. Looked up from germline, CDR1 is SNHLY and CDR2 is FYNNEI. This CDR3 region has 13 residues. The CDR3 sequence: CASRGRPNTEAFF. CDR3 nucleotide sequence: TGTGCCAGCAGGGGCAGACCGAACACTGAAGCTTTCTTT.

The J gene is TRBJ2-3, the V gene TRBV2, with 14 nucleotides matching TRBD2. The CDR3 consists of 18 residues. Germline V lookup: CDR1 SNHLY, CDR2 FYNNEI. With 5 bases clipped from V and 0 bases from J, the junction kept 7 bases outside the gene matches. The CDR3 sequence: CASSRTSGGPTSTDTQYF. CDR3 DNA: TGTGCCAGCAGTAGGACTAGCGGGGGGCCCACTAGCACAGATACGCAGTATTTT.

This sequence joins TRBV6-6 and TRBJ1-1; tentatively, D is TRBD1 (5 bases). The germline V gene encodes CDR1 MNHNY and CDR2 SVGAGI (reference sequence). The CDR3 loop spans 13 amino acids. Trimming removed 6 bases at V and 5 bases at J, with 13 bases between. CDR3 in amino acids: CASRSGTATEAFF. The CDR3 nucleotides read TGTGCCAGCAGGTCCGGGACTGCGACTGAAGCTTTCTTT.

The gene calls are TRBV6-5 and TRBJ1-2; D is unresolved. V lost 2 bases, J lost 6 bases, and 13 bases lay in between. Germline CDR1 and CDR2: MNHEY and SVGAGI. This CDR3 comprises 14 residues. CDR3 amino acids: CASSYGQEHDGYTF. The CDR3 coding sequence is TGTGCCAGCAGTTACGGGCAGGAACACGATGGCTACACCTTC.

There are a few counts of this clone. The V call is TRBV3-1 (or the pseudogene TRBV3-2), the J call TRBJ2-7, with a possible D match to TRBD1 (6 bases). This CDR3 contains 12 residues. Germline CDR1 LGHDT, CDR2 YNNKEL (reference sequence). Trimming pared 4 bases from V and 6 bases from J, leaving 10 bases between. As DNA, the CDR3 is TGTGCCAGCAGCCCTACAGGGCGCGAGCAGTACTTC. This translates into CASSPTGREQYF.

This chain links TRBV3-1 (or the pseudogene TRBV3-2) with TRBJ2-7; TRBD2 agrees at 7 bases. V was clipped by 1 base and J by 0 bases; unmatched bases: 9. From germline, CDR1 is LGHDT and CDR2 YNNKEL (reference sequence). The CDR3 is 17 amino acids. CDR3 region: CASSQVVRRGSSYEQYF. The CDR3, as DNA: TGTGCCAGCAGCCAAGTGGTGAGGCGGGGGAGCTCCTACGAGCAGTACTTC.

The chain carries TRBV7-9 and TRBJ1-2; 7 positions match TRBD1. V dropped 1 base and J dropped 7; count of bases not matched to a gene: 3. CDR1 is SEHNR, CDR2 FQNEAQ, per germline (reference sequence). The CDR3 loop spans 13 amino acids. The CDR3 bases are TGTGCCAGCAGCTTAGTCCCAGGGGGTGGCTACACCTTC. Translating gives CASSLVPGGGYTF. The complete variable domain, with remaining parts taken from reference TRBV7-9 and TRBJ1-2, reads DTGVSQNPRHKITKRGQNVTFRCDPISEHNRLYWYRQTLGQGPEFLTYFQNEAQLEKSRLLSDRFSAERPKGSFSTLEIQRTEQGDSAMYLCASSLVPGGGYTFGSGTRLTVV.

The J gene is TRBJ1-5, the V gene TRBV28, with 11 nucleotides matching TRBD1. Germline V gives CDR1 MDHEN, CDR2 SYDVKM. CDR3 length: 18 amino acids. DNA for the CDR3: TGTTCCACATCAAGACCCGGACAGGGGGCCGGAGGCAATCAGCCCCAGCATTTT. Residues: CSTSRPGQGAGGNQPQHF.